These 8 T cell receptor beta chains were sequenced from one sample in a study of T cells in Graves' hyperthyroidism and ophthalmopathy. Amplification of TCR beta CDR3 regions used RNA as the template. Using the HTBI primer set, a first-round RT-PCR was run on the TCR CDR3. Via MiXCR, TCRdb re-called the multiplex PCR reads, giving one row per CDR3 protein. The profile shows about 250,000 distinct CDR3 sequences, 20% to 25% of them singletons. Sequenced sample: blood. These receptors were collected from a man in his thirties or forties with Graves' ophthalmopathy.

V usage is TRBV6-5 and J usage is TRBJ2-2, with D perhaps assigned TRBD1 or TRBD2 (6 bases each). The germline V and J ends were trimmed by 2 bases and 3 bases, with 13 bases remaining between them. The CDR3 length is 16 residues. Germline loops: CDR1 MNHEY, CDR2 SVGAGI. The CDR3 sequence: CASSYGGTFYTGELFF. The CDR3 DNA sequence: TGTGCCAGCAGTTACGGAGGGACATTTTACACCGGGGAGCTGTTTTTT.

The V call is TRBV5-1, the J call TRBJ1-1; 7 nucleotides align to TRBD1. This CDR3 region has 13 residues. Germline CDR1 reads SGHRS; CDR2 reads YFSETQ. V shed 4 bases, J shed 6 bases, and the junction held 6 bases outside the gene matches. CDR3 region: CASSTRQGSEAFF. In DNA form, the CDR3 reads TGCGCCAGCAGCACAAGACAGGGCTCTGAAGCTTTCTTT. Combining the CDR3 with reference TRBV5-1 and TRBJ1-1 gives the whole variable domain KAGVTQTPRYLIKTRGQQVTLSCSPISGHRSVSWYQQTPGQGLQFLFEYFSETQRNKGNFPGRFSGRQFSNSRSEMNVSTLELGDSALYLCASSTRQGSEAFFGQGTRLTVV.

This clonotype was detected only a few times. The chain is built from TRBV30 and TRBJ1-5; D not resolved. Germline CDR1 is GTSNPN and CDR2 is SVGIG (reference sequence). V was clipped by 2 bases and J by 4 bases, with 15 bases between them. This CDR3 spans 15 amino acids. The CDR3 DNA sequence: TGTGCCTGGAGTTCAAGGGCCAGACGGAATCAGCCCCAGCATTTT. As protein: CAWSSRARRNQPQHF.

This clonotype was recorded at least ten times. V is TRBV5-1 and J is TRBJ2-7; possibly TRBD1 for D (6 bases). This CDR3 has 13 residues. V lost 4 bases and J lost 3, with 11 bases in between. Germline V lookup: CDR1 SGHRS, CDR2 YFSETQ. The DNA of the CDR3 is TGCGCCAGCAGCGAGGGGGACAACTACGAGCAGTACTTC. Translating it yields CASSEGDNYEQYF.

The V gene is TRBV6-2 or TRBV6-3, the J gene TRBJ1-4, with D possibly TRBD1 on 6 matching bases. Trimming took off 2 bases at V and 7 bases at J, with 14 bases between the two ends. The CDR3 spans 15 residues. In germline, CDR1 is MNHEY, CDR2 SVGEGT. The CDR3 DNA follows: TGTGCCAGCAGTTACGGGACGGCCAGGGGTGAAAAACTGTTTTTT. Encoded protein: CASSYGTARGEKLFF.

In its sample, this clonotype was seen a few times. The chain has TRBV10-2 and TRBJ2-7, with D uncertain. V lost 1 base, J lost 6 bases, and 13 bases lay in between. This CDR3 contains 14 residues. Germline V gene sequence: CDR1 WSHSY, CDR2 SAAADI. The CDR3 DNA sequence: TGCGCCAGCAGTGAGTTGGGCCTAGGTAGCGAGCAGTACTTC. Amino acid sequence: CASSELGLGSEQYF.

This clonotype has a single count. J is TRBJ2-2 and V is TRBV19, with TRBD2 matching over 8 bases. Looked up from germline, CDR1 is LNHDA and CDR2 is SQIVND (reference sequence). The junction had 2 bases not matched to a gene; V was cut back by 3 bases and J by 5 bases. The CDR3 has 14 residues. CDR3: CASSIGTRTGELFF. The CDR3 bases are TGTGCCAGTAGTATTGGGACTAGAACCGGGGAGCTGTTTTTT. Full variable domain (outside the CDR3, taken from reference TRBV19 and TRBJ2-2): DGGITQSPKYLFRKEGQNVTLSCEQNLNHDAMYWYRQDPGQGLRLIYYSQIVNDFQKGDIAEGYSVSREKKESFPLTVTSAQKNPTAFYLCASSIGTRTGELFFGEGSRLTVL.

For the CDR3, the DNA is TGTGCCAGCAGTTTATTCGGCAGACAAAAAACCTACGAGCAGTACTTC. Encoded protein: CASSLFGRQKTYEQYF. The J gene is TRBJ2-7, the V gene TRBV27; D gene uncertain. The CDR3 extends over 16 amino acids. Trimming cost V 1 base and J 2 bases, with 15 bases left between them. CDR1 is MNHEY, CDR2 SMNVEV, per germline (reference sequence).